This T cell receptor (beta chain) was identified in a study of OX40 agonist ivuxolimab in advanced cancers. Turning to the study itself: An anti-OX40 (CD134) antibody with agonistic activity, ivuxolimab, was administered to patients. Subjects had a mean age of around 60 years, with a range of 23 to 79; around 80% were male. Study conclusions and caveats: Researchers report that CD8+ T cells had, on average, more expanded clones than CD4+.

As to this clone: Its antigen is unknown.

The table came from immunoSEQ multiplex PCR; TCRdb's copy has only in-frame clones and leaves some out. The sample holds 35,000 or so clones; over 75% are singletons and the top ten take about 20%. V lost 7 bases and J lost 6, with 19 bases in between. Germline V CDR1 and CDR2: MNHEY, SMNVEV (reference sequence). There are 15 residues in the CDR3. The receptor was isolated from an adult with an advanced solid tumor such as melanoma, head and neck, liver or kidney cancer. This chain links TRBV27 with TRBJ2-1; D might be TRBD2 (6 bases). The input for sequencing was CD4+ or CD8+ T cells sorted from blood, taken in a trial of the OX40 agonist ivuxolimab. In DNA, the CDR3 is TGTGCCAGCACCAACTTGGGCGGGGTCGGCAATGAGCAGTTCTTC. It translates to CASTNLGGVGNEQFF.